Listed here is a single TCR beta chain. This record belongs to a study of blood T cell repertoires in COVID-19. About the study: Sample material is recorded as cDNA or gDNA derived from T cells, B-cell-depleted T cells, or PBMCs.

Trimming at V came to 7 bases and at J to 8 bases, leaving 20 bases not matched to a gene. This CDR3 spans 18 amino acids. The germline CDR1 and CDR2 sequences are LNHDA and SQIVND (reference sequence). Data came from immunoSEQ multiplex PCR; TCRdb stores just in-frame clones and leaves some out. Among roughly 360,000 clones listed, more than 75% were seen once. Ages ranged from about 18 to 100 years, with residence in around 24 US areas. Participants' reported clinical history set cohort assignment. This TCR derives from a woman under 40 with acute COVID-19. The sequencing sample was made of PBMCs or T cells enriched from blood (not recorded which). The chain combines TRBV19 with TRBJ2-4; 10 positions match TRBD2. CDR3 region: CASKTGRLAGGPRDIQYF. CDR3 DNA: TGTGCCAGTAAGACCGGCCGGTTAGCGGGGGGTCCTCGAGACATTCAGTACTTC.